This TCR beta chain derives from a study of blood T cell repertoires in COVID-19. Study as a whole: Samples came from the United States, Italy and Spain, spanning acute and convalescent COVID-19. The cDNA or gDNA used as material had been derived from T cells, B-cell-depleted T cells, or PBMCs.

Original processing methods: Reference gene primer amplification gave nucleated cell count estimates. Only in-frame clones appear in the TCRdb table, and some are missing; sequencing was by immunoSEQ multiplex PCR. The DNA gave D and trimming, while V, J and clone size come from that table. The sample yields 100,000 to 120,000 clones, about 85% seen once. CDR1 and CDR2 from the germline V gene are SGHRS and YFSETQ. CDR3 length: 16 residues. The germline V and J ends were trimmed by 4 bases and 0 bases, with 13 bases remaining between them. Seattle's cohort entered during active infection and was followed longitudinally.

The receptor comes from a woman aged 55-75 years with COVID-19, enrolled during active disease. What was sequenced was peripheral blood. The chain uses TRBV5-1 and TRBJ2-2, with a tentative D call TRBD1 (6 bases). CDR3 in DNA: TGCGCCAGCAGCACAGTTCGACAGGCGAACACCGGGGAGCTGTTTTTT. This encodes CASSTVRQANTGELFF.